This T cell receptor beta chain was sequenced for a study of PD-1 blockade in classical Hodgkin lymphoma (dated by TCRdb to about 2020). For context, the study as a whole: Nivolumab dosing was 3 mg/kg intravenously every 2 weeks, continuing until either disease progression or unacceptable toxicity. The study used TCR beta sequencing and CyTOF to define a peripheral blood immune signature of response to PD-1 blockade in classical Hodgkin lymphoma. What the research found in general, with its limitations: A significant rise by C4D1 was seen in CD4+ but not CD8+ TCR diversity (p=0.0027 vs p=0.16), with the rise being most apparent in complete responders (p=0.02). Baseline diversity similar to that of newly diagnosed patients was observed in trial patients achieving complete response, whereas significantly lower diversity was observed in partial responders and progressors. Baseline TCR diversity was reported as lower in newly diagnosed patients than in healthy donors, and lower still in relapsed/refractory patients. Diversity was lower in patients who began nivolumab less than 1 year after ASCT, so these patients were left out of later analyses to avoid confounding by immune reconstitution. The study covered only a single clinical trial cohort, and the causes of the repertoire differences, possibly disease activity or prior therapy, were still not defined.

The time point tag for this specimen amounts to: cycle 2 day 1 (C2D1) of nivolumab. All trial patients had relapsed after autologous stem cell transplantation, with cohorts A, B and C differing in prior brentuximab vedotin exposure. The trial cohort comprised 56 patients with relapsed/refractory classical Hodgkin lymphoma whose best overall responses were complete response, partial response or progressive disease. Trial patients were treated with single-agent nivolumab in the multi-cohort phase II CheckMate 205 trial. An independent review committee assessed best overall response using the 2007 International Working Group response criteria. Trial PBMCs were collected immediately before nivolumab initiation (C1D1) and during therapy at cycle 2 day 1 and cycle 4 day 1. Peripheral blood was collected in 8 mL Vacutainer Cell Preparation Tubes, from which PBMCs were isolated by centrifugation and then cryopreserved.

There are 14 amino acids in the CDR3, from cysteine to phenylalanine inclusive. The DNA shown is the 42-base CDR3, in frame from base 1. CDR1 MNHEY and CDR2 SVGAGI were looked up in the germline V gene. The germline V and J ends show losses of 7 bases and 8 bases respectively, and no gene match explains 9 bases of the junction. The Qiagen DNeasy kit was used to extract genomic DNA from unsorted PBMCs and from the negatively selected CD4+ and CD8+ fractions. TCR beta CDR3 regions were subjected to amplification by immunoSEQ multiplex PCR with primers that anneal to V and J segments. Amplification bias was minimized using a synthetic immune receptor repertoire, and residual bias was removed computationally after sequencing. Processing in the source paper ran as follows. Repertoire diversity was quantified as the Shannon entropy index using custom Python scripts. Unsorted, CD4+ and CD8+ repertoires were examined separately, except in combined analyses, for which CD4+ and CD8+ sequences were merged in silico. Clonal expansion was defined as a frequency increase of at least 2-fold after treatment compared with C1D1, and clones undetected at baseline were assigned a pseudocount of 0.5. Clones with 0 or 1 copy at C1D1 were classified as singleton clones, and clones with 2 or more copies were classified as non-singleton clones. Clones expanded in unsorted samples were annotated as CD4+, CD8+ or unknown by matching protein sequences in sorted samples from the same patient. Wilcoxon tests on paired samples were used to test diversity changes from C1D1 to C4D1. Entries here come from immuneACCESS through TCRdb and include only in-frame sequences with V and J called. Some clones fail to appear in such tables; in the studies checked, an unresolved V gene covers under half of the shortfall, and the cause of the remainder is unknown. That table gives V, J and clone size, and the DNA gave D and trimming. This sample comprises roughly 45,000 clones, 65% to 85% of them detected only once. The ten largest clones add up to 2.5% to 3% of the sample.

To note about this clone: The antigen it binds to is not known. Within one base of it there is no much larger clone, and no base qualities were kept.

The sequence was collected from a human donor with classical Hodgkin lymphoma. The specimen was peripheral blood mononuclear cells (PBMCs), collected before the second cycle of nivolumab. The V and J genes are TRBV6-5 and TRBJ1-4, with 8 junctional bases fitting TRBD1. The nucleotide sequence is TGTGCCAGCACCGAGACTAGGGACAGGGAAAAACTGTTTTTT. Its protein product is CASTETRDREKLFF.